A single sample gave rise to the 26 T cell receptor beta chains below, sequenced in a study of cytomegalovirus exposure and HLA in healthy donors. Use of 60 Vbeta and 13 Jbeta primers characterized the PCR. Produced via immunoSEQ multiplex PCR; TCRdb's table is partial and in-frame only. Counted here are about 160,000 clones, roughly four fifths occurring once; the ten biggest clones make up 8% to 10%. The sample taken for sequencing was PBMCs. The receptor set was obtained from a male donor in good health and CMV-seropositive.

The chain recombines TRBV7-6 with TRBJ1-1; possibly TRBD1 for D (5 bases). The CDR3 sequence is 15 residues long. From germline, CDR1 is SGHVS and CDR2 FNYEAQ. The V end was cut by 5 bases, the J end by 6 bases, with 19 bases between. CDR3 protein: CASSPLGTGTSEAFF. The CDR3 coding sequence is TGTGCCAGCAGCCCATTGGGAACAGGTACCTCTGAAGCTTTCTTT. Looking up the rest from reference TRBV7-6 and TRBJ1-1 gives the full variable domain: GAGVSQSPRYKVTKRGQDVALRCDPISGHVSLYWYRQALGQGPEFLTYFNYEAQQDKSGLPNDRFSAERPEGSISTLTIQRTEQRDSAMYRCASSPLGTGTSEAFFGQGTRLTVV.

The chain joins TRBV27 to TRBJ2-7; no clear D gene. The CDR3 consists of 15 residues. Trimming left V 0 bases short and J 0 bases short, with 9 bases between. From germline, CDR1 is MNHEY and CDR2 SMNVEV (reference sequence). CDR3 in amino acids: CASSLSRSLSYEQYF. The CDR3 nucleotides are TGTGCCAGCAGTTTATCTCGGAGCCTCTCCTACGAGCAGTACTTC.

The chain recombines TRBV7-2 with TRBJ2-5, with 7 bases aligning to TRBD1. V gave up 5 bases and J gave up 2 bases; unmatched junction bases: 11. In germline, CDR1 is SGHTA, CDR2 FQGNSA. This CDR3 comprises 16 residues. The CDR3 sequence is CASSPIQTGWQETQYF. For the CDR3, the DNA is TGTGCCAGCAGCCCCATTCAGACAGGGTGGCAAGAGACCCAGTACTTC. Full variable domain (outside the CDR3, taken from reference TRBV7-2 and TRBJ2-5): GAGVSQSPSNKVTEKGKDVELRCDPISGHTALYWYRQSLGQGLEFLIYFQGNSAPDKSGLPSDRFSAERTGGSVSTLTIQRTQQEDSAVYLCASSPIQTGWQETQYFGPGTRLLVL.

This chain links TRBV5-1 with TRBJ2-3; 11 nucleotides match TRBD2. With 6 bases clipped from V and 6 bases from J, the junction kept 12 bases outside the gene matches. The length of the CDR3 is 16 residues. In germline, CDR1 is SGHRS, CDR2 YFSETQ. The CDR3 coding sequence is TGCGCCAGCAACAGAGATAGCGGGGGGGGTGTGGATACGCAGTATTTT. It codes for CASNRDSGGGVDTQYF.

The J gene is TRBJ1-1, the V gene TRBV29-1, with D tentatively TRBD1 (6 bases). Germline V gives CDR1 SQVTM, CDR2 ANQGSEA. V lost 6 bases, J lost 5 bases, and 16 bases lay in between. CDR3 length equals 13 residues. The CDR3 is CSVAQGSLTEAFF. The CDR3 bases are TGCAGCGTAGCTCAGGGGAGTTTGACTGAAGCTTTCTTT.

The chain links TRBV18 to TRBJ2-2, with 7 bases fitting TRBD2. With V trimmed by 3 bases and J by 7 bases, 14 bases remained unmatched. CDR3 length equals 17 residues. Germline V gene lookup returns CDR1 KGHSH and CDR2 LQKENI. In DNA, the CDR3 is TGTGCCAGCTCACCGTTAGCGGGCGACACGCGGGGCGGGGAGCTGTTTTTT. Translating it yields CASSPLAGDTRGGELFF.

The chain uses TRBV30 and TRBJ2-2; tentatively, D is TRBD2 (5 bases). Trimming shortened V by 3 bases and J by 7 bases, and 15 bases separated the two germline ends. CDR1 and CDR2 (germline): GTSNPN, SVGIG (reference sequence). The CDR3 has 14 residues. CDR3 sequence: CAWRAGPRGGELFF. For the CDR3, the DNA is TGTGCCTGGAGGGCGGGCCCTCGGGGCGGGGAGCTGTTTTTT. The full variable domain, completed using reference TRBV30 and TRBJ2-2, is SQTIHQWPATLVQPVGSPLSLECTVEGTSNPNLYWYRQAAGRGLQLLFYSVGIGQISSEVPQNLSASRPQDRQFILSSKKLLLSDSGFYLCAWRAGPRGGELFFGEGSRLTVL.

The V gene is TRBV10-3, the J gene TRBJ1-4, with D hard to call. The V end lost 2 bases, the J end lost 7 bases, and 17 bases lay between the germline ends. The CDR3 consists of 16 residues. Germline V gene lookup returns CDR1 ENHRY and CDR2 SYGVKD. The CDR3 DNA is TGTGCCATCAGTGAGCCCGGGTCACCCCTCGGTGAAAAACTGTTTTTT. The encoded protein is CAISEPGSPLGEKLFF.

The CDR3 nucleotides are TGTGCCAGCAGTTACGACAGGGACACCTACGAGCAGTACTTC. Translated, it gives CASSYDRDTYEQYF. This sequence joins TRBV6-5 and TRBJ2-7, with 7 bases identical to TRBD1. The CDR3 consists of 14 residues. Germline CDR1 reads MNHEY; CDR2 reads SVGAGI. The V segment lost 2 bases and the J segment 2 bases; nucleotides outside the gene matches: 3.

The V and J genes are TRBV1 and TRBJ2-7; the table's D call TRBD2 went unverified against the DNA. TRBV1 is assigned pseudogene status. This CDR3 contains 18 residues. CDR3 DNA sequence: TGCACCAGCAGCCAAAACCTAGCGGGAGCATGGCTGTACTGCGAGCAGTACTTC. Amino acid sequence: CTSSQNLAGAWLYCEQYF.

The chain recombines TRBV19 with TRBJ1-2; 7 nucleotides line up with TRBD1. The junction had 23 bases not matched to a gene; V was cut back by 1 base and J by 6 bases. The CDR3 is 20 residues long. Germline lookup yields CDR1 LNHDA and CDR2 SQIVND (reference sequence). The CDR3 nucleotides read TGTGCCAGTAGTATAGTTGTCGGTGGGGCAGGGGGATTTCGATCTAATGGCTACACCTTC. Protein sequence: CASSIVVGGAGGFRSNGYTF.

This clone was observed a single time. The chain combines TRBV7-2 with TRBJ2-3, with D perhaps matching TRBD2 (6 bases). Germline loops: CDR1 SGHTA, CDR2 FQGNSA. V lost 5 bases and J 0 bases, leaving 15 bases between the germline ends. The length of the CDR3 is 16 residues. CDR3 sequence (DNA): TGTGCCAGCAGCCCCAGGGTTAGCGGTAGCACAGATACGCAGTATTTT. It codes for CASSPRVSGSTDTQYF.

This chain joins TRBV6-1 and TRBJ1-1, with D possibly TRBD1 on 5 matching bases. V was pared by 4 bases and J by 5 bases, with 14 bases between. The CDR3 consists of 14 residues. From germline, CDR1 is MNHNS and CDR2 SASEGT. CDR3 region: CASSVKGVWTEAFF. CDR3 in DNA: TGTGCCAGCAGTGTAAAAGGGGTTTGGACTGAAGCTTTCTTT.

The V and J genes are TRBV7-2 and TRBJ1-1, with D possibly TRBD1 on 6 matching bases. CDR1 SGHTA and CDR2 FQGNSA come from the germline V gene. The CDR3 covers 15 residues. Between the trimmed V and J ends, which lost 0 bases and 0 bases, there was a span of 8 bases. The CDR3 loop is CASSLAGQLNTEAFF. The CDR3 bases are TGTGCCAGCAGCTTAGCCGGACAGCTGAACACTGAAGCTTTCTTT.

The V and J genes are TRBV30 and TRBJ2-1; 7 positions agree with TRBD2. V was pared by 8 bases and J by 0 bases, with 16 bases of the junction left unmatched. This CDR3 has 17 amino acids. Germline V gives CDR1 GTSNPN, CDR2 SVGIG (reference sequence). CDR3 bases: TGTGCCCGGACCCCCTTTGGGCGGGAGAGCTCCTACAATGAGCAGTTCTTC. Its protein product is CARTPFGRESSYNEQFF.

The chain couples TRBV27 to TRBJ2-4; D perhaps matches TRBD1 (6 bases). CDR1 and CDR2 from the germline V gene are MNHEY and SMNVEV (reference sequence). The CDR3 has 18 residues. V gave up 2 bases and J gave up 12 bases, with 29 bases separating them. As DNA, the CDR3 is TGTGCCAGCAGTTTAGCCCGGGCTGGGGCAGGAGGATTGGACAGTCAGTACTTC. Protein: CASSLARAGAGGLDSQYF.

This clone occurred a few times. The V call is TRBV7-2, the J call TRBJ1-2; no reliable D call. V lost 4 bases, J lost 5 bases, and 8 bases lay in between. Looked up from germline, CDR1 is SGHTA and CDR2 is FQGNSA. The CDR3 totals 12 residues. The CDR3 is CASSSVGYGYTF. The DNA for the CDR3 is TGTGCCAGCAGCTCTGTCGGGTATGGCTACACCTTC. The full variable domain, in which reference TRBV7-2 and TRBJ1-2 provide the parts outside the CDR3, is GAGVSQSPSNKVTEKGKDVELRCDPISGHTALYWYRQSLGQGLEFLIYFQGNSAPDKSGLPSDRFSAERTGGSVSTLTIQRTQQEDSAVYLCASSSVGYGYTFGSGTRLTVV.

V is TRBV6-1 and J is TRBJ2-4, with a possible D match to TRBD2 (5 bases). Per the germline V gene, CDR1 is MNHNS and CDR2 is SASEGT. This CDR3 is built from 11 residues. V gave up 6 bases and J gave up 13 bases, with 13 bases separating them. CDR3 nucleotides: TGTGCCAGCAGGGAACCGGGAACCCAGTACTTC. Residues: CASREPGTQYF.

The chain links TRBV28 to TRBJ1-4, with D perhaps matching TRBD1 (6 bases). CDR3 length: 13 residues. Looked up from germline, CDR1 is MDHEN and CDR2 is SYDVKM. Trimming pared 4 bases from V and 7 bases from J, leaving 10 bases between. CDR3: CASSSQGAEKLFF. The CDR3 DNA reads TGTGCCAGCAGTTCACAGGGAGCTGAAAAACTGTTTTTT.

In DNA, the CDR3 is TGTGCCAGCAGTCTACAGGGGGCGGGGGATGAAAAACTGTTTTTT. It translates to CASSLQGAGDEKLFF. V usage is TRBV2 and J usage is TRBJ1-4; TRBD1 aligns across 9 bases. After removal of 5 bases from V and 6 bases from J, the junction contained 7 bases not matched to a gene. CDR1 SNHLY and CDR2 FYNNEI come from the germline V gene. The CDR3 sequence is 15 residues long. Variable domain in full (rest from reference TRBV2 and TRBJ1-4): EPEVTQTPSHQVTQMGQEVILRCVPISNHLYFYWYRQILGQKVEFLVSFYNNEISEKSEIFDDQFSVERPDGSNFTLKIRSTKLEDSAMYFCASSLQGAGDEKLFFGSGTQLSVL.

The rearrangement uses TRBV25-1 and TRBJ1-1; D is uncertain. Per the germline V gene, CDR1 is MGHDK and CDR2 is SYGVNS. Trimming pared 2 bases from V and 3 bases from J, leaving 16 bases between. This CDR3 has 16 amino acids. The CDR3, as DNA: TGTGCCAGCAGTGAACTTAAATCGGGGTCGTACACTGAAGCTTTCTTT. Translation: CASSELKSGSYTEAFF.

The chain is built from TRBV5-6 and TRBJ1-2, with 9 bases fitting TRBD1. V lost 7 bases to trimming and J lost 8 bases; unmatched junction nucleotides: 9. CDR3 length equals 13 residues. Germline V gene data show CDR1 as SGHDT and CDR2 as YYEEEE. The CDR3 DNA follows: TGTGCCAGCGAGCTTGGACAGGGGTTGGGCTACACCTTC. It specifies CASELGQGLGYTF. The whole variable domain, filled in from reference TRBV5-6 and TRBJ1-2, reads DAGVTQSPTHLIKTRGQQVTLRCSPKSGHDTVSWYQQALGQGPQFIFQYYEEEERQRGNFPDRFSGHQFPNYSSELNVNALLLGDSALYLCASELGQGLGYTFGSGTRLTVV.

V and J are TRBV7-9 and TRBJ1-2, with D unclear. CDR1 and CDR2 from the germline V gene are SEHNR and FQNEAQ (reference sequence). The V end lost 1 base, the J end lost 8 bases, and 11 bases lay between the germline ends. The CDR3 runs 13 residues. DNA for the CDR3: TGTGCCAGCAGCTTAGACGGGGAACGGGGCTACACCTTC. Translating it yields CASSLDGERGYTF. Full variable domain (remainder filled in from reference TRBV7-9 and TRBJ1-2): DTGVSQNPRHKITKRGQNVTFRCDPISEHNRLYWYRQTLGQGPEFLTYFQNEAQLEKSRLLSDRFSAERPKGSFSTLEIQRTEQGDSAMYLCASSLDGERGYTFGSGTRLTVV.

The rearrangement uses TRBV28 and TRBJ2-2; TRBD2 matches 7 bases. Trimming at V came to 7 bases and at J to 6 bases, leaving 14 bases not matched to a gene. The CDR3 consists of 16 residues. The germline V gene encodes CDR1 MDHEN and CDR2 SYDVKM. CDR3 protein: CASTTSDQTDAGELFF. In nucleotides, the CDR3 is TGTGCCAGCACCACTAGCGACCAGACGGACGCCGGGGAGCTGTTTTTT. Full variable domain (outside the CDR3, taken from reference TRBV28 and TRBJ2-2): DVKVTQSSRYLVKRTGEKVFLECVQDMDHENMFWYRQDPGLGLRLIYFSYDVKMKEKGDIPEGYSVSREKKERFSLILESASTNQTSMYLCASTTSDQTDAGELFFGEGSRLTVL.

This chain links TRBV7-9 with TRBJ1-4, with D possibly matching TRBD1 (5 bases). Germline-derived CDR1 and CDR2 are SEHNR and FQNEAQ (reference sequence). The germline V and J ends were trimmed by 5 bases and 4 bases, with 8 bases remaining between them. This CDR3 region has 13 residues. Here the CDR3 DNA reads TGTGCCAGCAGCATACAGGTTAATGAAAAACTGTTTTTT. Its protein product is CASSIQVNEKLFF.

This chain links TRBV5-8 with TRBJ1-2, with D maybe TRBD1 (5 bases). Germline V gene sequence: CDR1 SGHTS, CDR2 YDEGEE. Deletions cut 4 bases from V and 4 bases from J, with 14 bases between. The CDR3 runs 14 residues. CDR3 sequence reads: CASSVFRASYGYTF. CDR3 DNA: TGTGCCAGCAGCGTTTTCAGGGCTTCCTATGGCTACACCTTC.